A single sample is the source of the 9 T cell receptor beta chains below, sequenced in a study of T cell clones after liver transplantation. Using immunoSEQ multiplex PCR, the repertoire was profiled, and TCRdb retains in-frame clones only, with some absent. The sample has tens of thousands of clones; 60% to 80% are singletons. The material was CD4+ T cells from blood, obtained before liver transplant. The receptors derive from a human donor who received a liver transplant.

The chain couples TRBV7-2 to TRBJ1-2; no definite D call. V was cut by 10 bases and J by 0 bases, with 18 bases left in between. The CDR3 has 15 residues. Looked up from germline, CDR1 is SGHTA and CDR2 is FQGNSA. The CDR3 DNA follows: TGTGCCATCCCGATTAGGGAGATGGCTAACTATGGCTACACCTTC. Its protein product is CAIPIREMANYGYTF.

CDR3 in DNA: TGCAGCGTTGGACAAAAAAACTATGGCTACACCTTC. This gives the protein CSVGQKNYGYTF. V and J are TRBV29-1 and TRBJ1-2; unclear D gene. The CDR3 totals 12 residues. Germline lookup yields CDR1 SQVTM and CDR2 ANQGSEA. V lost 4 bases, J lost 2 bases, and 8 bases lay in between. The variable domain in full, completed from reference TRBV29-1 and TRBJ1-2, reads SAVISQKPSRDICQRGTSLTIQCQVDSQVTMMFWYRQQPGQSLTLIATANQGSEATYESGFVIDKFPISRPNLTFSTLTVSNMSPEDSSIYLCSVGQKNYGYTFGSGTRLTVV.

The rearrangement uses TRBV6-1 and TRBJ2-1; unclear D gene. This CDR3 is built from 13 residues. V shed 0 bases and J shed 12 bases, with 12 bases lying between them. From germline, CDR1 is MNHNS and CDR2 SASEGT. DNA of the CDR3: TGTGCCAGCAGTGAAGCTCAGTCTGGGCGGCAGTTCTTC. Protein sequence: CASSEAQSGRQFF.

In its sample, this clone was seen a few times. The genes are TRBV29-1 and TRBJ2-2; 8 nucleotides align to TRBD1. The CDR3 contains 13 residues. Germline CDR1 and CDR2: SQVTM and ANQGSEA. V trimming: 3 bases; J trimming: 6 bases; junction bases outside the gene matches: 3. This CDR3 is CSVEGQASGELFF. The CDR3 region has the DNA TGCAGCGTTGAGGGACAGGCGTCCGGGGAGCTGTTTTTT.

The V and J genes are TRBV10-3 and TRBJ1-2, with D perhaps matching TRBD1 (5 bases). V was shortened by 6 bases and J by 6 bases, with 11 bases between the two germline ends. The length of the CDR3 is 12 residues. CDR1 and CDR2 from the germline V gene are ENHRY and SYGVKD. The DNA for the CDR3 is TGTGCCATCAGCCGAGACAGCGATGGCTACACCTTC. It encodes CAISRDSDGYTF.

This clone has a handful of counts. The CDR3 here is CASSPTGEETQYF. The CDR3 DNA reads as TGTGCCAGCAGCCCGACAGGTGAAGAGACCCAGTACTTC. This chain links TRBV21-1 with TRBJ2-5; TRBD1 is the table's D call, not checked against the DNA. TRBV21-1 is a recognized pseudogene. The CDR3 extends over 13 amino acids.

The genes are TRBV7-3 and TRBJ1-2; possibly TRBD1 for D (6 bases). The CDR3 is 13 residues long. Trimming removed 5 bases from V and 4 bases from J, with 11 bases in between. Looked up from germline, CDR1 is SGHTA and CDR2 is FQGTGA. The CDR3 DNA is TGTGCCAGCAGCCGGGCGGACAGCTATGGCTACACCTTC. It yields the protein CASSRADSYGYTF.

V and J are TRBV7-3 and TRBJ2-2; 8 bases match TRBD1. The J segment lost 1 base and the V segment lost 5 bases, leaving 12 bases of the junction unmatched. Germline assignment: CDR1 SGHTA and CDR2 FQGTGA. The CDR3 runs to 18 residues. CDR3 in DNA: TGTGCCAGCAGCCCGAGGTCAGGGGGCGCGCGGAACACCGGGGAGCTGTTTTTT. Amino acid sequence: CASSPRSGGARNTGELFF.

This rearrangement joins TRBV6-5 to TRBJ2-5, with D possibly matching TRBD2 (5 bases). Germline values: CDR1 MNHEY, CDR2 SVGAGI. The CDR3 length is 13 residues. Trimming removed 4 bases at V and 1 base at J, with 7 bases between. The DNA for the CDR3 is TGTGCCAGCAGTTTCGGAGGCCAAGAGACCCAGTACTTC. This codes for CASSFGGQETQYF.